The rows below give T cell receptor beta chains drawn from one sample of a study of blood T cell repertoires in COVID-19. Method: immunoSEQ multiplex PCR; TCRdb's copy keeps in-frame clones and lacks some. Here the sample spans approximately 210,000 clones, over 65% being singletons. Sequenced: peripheral blood. The origin of the receptors is a woman in her 70s with active or convalescent COVID-19. The CDR3 runs from the conserved cysteine through the conserved F or W.

CASSLTGGYGYTF,13,TRBJ1-2,TRBV27
CASSGLLETQYF,12,TRBJ2-5,TRBV7-8
CASSPALAGGINEQFF,16,TRBJ2-1,TRBV18
CASRSSTDTQYF,12,TRBJ2-3,TRBV5-1
CASSLVGANQPQHF,14,TRBJ1-5,TRBV28
CASSVLGTSGMFSYNEQFF,19,TRBJ2-1,TRBV9
CASSYSNGGDYNEQFF,16,TRBJ2-1,TRBV6-5
CATSREGGENQPQHF,15,TRBJ1-5,TRBV15
CASSLISAGEQFF,13,TRBJ2-1,TRBV7-3
CASSSQLEGYGYTF,14,TRBJ1-2,TRBV7-9
CASSPGTGGQPQHF,14,TRBJ1-5,TRBV7-6
CASSRQGAPYNEQFF,15,TRBJ2-1,TRBV5-8
CSVEESVRLQGFNEQFF,17,TRBJ2-1,TRBV29-1
CASSSGTSFYEQYF,14,TRBJ2-7,TRBV28
CASSQHLNNEQFF,13,TRBJ2-1,TRBV7-7
CASSLSVQAYRTSGRNEQFF,20,TRBJ2-1,TRBV7-8
CASSLRYEQYF,11,TRBJ2-7,TRBV28
CSVDRGPYGYTF,12,TRBJ1-2,TRBV29-1
CATSGWTVMNTEAFF,15,TRBJ1-1,TRBV15
CATSDPGTGSQETQYF,16,TRBJ2-5,TRBV24-1
CSARPQGVAFF,11,TRBJ1-1,TRBV20-1
CASSGHSDGQPQHF,14,TRBJ1-5,TRBV10-2
CATGGLAGGEQFF,13,TRBJ2-1,TRBV24-1
CASSVPGQGTEAFF,14,TRBJ1-1,TRBV19
CASSLTGADTEAFF,14,TRBJ1-1,TRBV4-3
CATSDLPGPMNTEAFF,16,TRBJ1-1,TRBV24-1
CASSLGGDEQYF,12,TRBJ2-7,TRBV5-6
CASTPSTAIYGYTF,14,TRBJ1-2,TRBV11-2
CASSYSPGSSTEAFF,15,TRBJ1-1,TRBV6-5
CASERQGAGELFF,13,TRBJ2-2,TRBV5-6
CASSQVVTGALNTEAFF,17,TRBJ1-1,TRBV4-3
CASTLSYTDTQYF,13,TRBJ2-3,TRBV11-2
CASSTFQGQARTYEQYF,17,TRBJ2-7,TRBV18
CASRSLADSTDTQYF,15,TRBJ2-3,TRBV5-1
CAANRENSYNEQFF,14,TRBJ2-1,TRBV30
CASSPASSLYEQYF,14,TRBJ2-7,TRBV18
CASSRTGDNEQFF,13,TRBJ2-1,TRBV6-2/TRBV6-3
CASSPDTGENTEAFF,15,TRBJ1-1,TRBV18